This note documents a single T cell receptor (beta chain) sequence. The data originate from a study of technical replicates of blood from a few donors. The data were produced by immunoSEQ multiplex PCR, yet TCRdb's version contains in-frame clones alone and is incomplete. The top ten hold 0.25% of the sample, which has 80,000 to 90,000 clones, 85% to 95% seen once. The specimen was T cells isolated from PBMCs. This TCR derives from a human donor in good health.

Written as DNA, the CDR3 is TGTGCCACCGGACAGGCCACCTACAATGAGCAGTTCTTC. This sequence encodes CATGQATYNEQFF. V is TRBV19 and J is TRBJ2-1, with 7 bases that match TRBD1. The CDR3 length is 13 residues. Germline V gene lookup returns CDR1 LNHDA and CDR2 SQIVND (reference sequence). V shed 10 bases, J shed 2 bases, and the junction held 5 bases outside the gene matches.